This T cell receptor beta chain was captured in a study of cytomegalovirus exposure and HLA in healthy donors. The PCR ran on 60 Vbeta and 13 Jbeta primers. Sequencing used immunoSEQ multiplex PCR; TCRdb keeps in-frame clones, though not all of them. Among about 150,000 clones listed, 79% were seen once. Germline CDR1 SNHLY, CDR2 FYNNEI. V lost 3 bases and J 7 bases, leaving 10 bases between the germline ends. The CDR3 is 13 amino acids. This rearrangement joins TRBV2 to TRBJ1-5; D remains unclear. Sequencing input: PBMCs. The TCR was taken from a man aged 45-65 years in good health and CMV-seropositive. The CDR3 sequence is CASSEQAPQPQHF. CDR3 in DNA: TGTGCCAGCAGTGAGCAGGCGCCGCAGCCCCAGCATTTT.